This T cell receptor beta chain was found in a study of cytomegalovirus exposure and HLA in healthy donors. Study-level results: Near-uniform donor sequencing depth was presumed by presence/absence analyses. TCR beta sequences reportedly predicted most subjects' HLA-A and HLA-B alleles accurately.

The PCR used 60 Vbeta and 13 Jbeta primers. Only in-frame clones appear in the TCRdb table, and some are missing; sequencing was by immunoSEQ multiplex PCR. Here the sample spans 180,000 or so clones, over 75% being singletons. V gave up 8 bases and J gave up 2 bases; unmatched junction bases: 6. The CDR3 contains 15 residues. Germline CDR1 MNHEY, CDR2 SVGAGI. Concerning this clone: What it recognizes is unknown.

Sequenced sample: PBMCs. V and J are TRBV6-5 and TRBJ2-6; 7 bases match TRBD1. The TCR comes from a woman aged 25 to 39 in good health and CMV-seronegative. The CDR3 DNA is TGTGCCAGCGGTATACAGGGGACTGGGGCCAACGTCCTGACTTTC. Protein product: CASGIQGTGANVLTF.